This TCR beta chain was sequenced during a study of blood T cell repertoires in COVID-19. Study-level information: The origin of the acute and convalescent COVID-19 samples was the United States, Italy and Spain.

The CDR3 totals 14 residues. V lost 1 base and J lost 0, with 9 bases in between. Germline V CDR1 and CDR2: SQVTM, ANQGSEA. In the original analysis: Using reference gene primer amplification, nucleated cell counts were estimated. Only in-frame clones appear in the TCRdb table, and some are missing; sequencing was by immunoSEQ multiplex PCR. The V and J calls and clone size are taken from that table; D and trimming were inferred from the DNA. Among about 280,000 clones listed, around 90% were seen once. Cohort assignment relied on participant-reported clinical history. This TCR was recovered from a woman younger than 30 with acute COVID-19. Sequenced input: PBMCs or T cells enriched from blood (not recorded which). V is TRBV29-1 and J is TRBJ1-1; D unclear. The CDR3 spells CSVEGRLVNTEAFF. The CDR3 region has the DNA TGCAGCGTTGAAGGTCGTCTAGTGAACACTGAAGCTTTCTTT. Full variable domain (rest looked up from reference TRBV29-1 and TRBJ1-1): SAVISQKPSRDICQRGTSLTIQCQVDSQVTMMFWYRQQPGQSLTLIATANQGSEATYESGFVIDKFPISRPNLTFSTLTVSNMSPEDSSIYLCSVEGRLVNTEAFFGQGTRLTVV.